Reported below is one T cell receptor (beta chain). These data are taken from a study of Tregs in tolerant kidney transplant recipients. This table comes from immunoSEQ multiplex PCR, and its TCRdb copy is limited to in-frame clones, with some not included. The table lists more than 75,000 clones, approximately 94% of them singletons. V shed 5 bases and J 4 bases; nucleotides not matched to a gene: 11. Germline V gene sequence: CDR1 KGHSH, CDR2 LQKENI. The CDR3 is 16 amino acids. The chain recombines TRBV18 with TRBJ2-1, with 7 bases fitting TRBD1. This sample comprised CD4+ T cells from blood, obtained before the transplant. The TCR was taken from a human donor who received a combined kidney and bone marrow transplant. The CDR3 DNA follows: TGTGCCAGCTCAACCTCCGGGACAGCCGTATACAATGAGCAGTTCTTC. This codes for CASSTSGTAVYNEQFF.